Listed below are T cell receptor beta chains from one sample, sequenced in a study of somatic mutations in cytotoxic T cells in rheumatoid arthritis. Measured with immunoSEQ multiplex PCR; TCRdb has only the in-frame clones, and not every one. Of about 2,600 clones detected, 80% to 85% appear once; the ten largest clones hold under 65%. Sequenced sample: CD8+ T cells sorted from blood. The receptors shown here come from a man in his 60s with rheumatoid arthritis. Both conserved end residues are part of each CDR3. Each record gives: CDR3 DNA, CDR3 protein, D gene, V gene, clone size, J gene. The D gene is left open where the match is weak. A clone size is listed for some rows: how often the clone was seen (once, few, many), or a class if it is expanded.

cdr3_nt: TGTGCCAGCAGTCGCGCAGGGCCCCCCTTCAATGAGCAGTTCTTC; cdr3_aa: CASSRAGPPFNEQFF; d_call: .; v_call: TRBV7-6; clone_size: .; j_call: TRBJ2-1
cdr3_nt: TGTGCCAGCAGCTTGGTTACGGTCTACAATGAGCAGTTCTTC; cdr3_aa: CASSLVTVYNEQFF; d_call: .; v_call: TRBV5-5; clone_size: .; j_call: TRBJ2-1
cdr3_nt: TGCGCCAGCAGCCTGGGACTAGCGGGTACCTACGAGCAGTACTTC; cdr3_aa: CASSLGLAGTYEQYF; d_call: TRBD2; v_call: TRBV4-3; clone_size: .; j_call: TRBJ2-7
cdr3_nt: TGTGCCAGCAGCTCCGGGACAAACTATCAACTGTTTTTT; cdr3_aa: CASSSGTNYQLFF; d_call: .; v_call: TRBV7-9; clone_size: .; j_call: TRBJ1-4
cdr3_nt: TGTGCCAGCAGCTTAGTGGGGGGGCCAGAGACCCAGTACTTC; cdr3_aa: CASSLVGGPETQYF; d_call: .; v_call: TRBV7-9; clone_size: .; j_call: TRBJ2-5
cdr3_nt: TGTGCCAGTAGTATTAATTCTGGAACAGGGGGCTTGAACAATGAGCAGTTCTTC; cdr3_aa: CASSINSGTGGLNNEQFF; d_call: TRBD1; v_call: TRBV19; clone_size: .; j_call: TRBJ2-1
cdr3_nt: TGTGCCAGCACCGGGACCAGGGGGGACGCATATGGCTACACCTTC; cdr3_aa: CASTGTRGDAYGYTF; d_call: TRBD1; v_call: TRBV28; clone_size: once; j_call: TRBJ1-2
cdr3_nt: TGTGCCAGCACCGTTGGGACAGATGATGGAGCTTTCTTT; cdr3_aa: CASTVGTDDGAFF; d_call: TRBD1; v_call: TRBV7-9; clone_size: few; j_call: TRBJ1-1
cdr3_nt: TGTGCCAGCAGCCACCGGACAGTCAACACCGGGGAGCTGTTTTTT; cdr3_aa: CASSHRTVNTGELFF; d_call: .; v_call: TRBV14; clone_size: once; j_call: TRBJ2-2
cdr3_nt: TGTGCCAGCCTCGGTCCAGGGTTCTCCTACGAGCAGTACTTC; cdr3_aa: CASLGPGFSYEQYF; d_call: .; v_call: TRBV2; clone_size: .; j_call: TRBJ2-7
cdr3_nt: TGTGCCAGCAGCGTAGGCGGGGGGGCCTCCGGGGAGCTGTTTTTT; cdr3_aa: CASSVGGGASGELFF; d_call: TRBD2; v_call: TRBV9; clone_size: once; j_call: TRBJ2-2
cdr3_nt: TGCGCCAGCAGCCCCCTGGACAGGGTCTACGAGCAGTACTTC; cdr3_aa: CASSPLDRVYEQYF; d_call: TRBD1; v_call: TRBV5-1; clone_size: .; j_call: TRBJ2-7
cdr3_nt: TGTGCCAGCAGCCAAGGAGGGAATTACTATGGCTACACCTTC; cdr3_aa: CASSQGGNYYGYTF; d_call: .; v_call: TRBV14; clone_size: .; j_call: TRBJ1-2
cdr3_nt: TGTGCCTGGAGTGGAGGACAGCCCGATAGCAATCAGCCCCAGCATTTT; cdr3_aa: CAWSGGQPDSNQPQHF; d_call: .; v_call: TRBV30; clone_size: .; j_call: TRBJ1-5
cdr3_nt: TGTGCCAGCAGTTTATTGCAGGGCACAGATACGCAGTATTTT; cdr3_aa: CASSLLQGTDTQYF; d_call: .; v_call: TRBV28; clone_size: .; j_call: TRBJ2-3
cdr3_nt: TGTGCCAGCAGTGAAAAGGGGGCGGGAAACACCATATATTTT; cdr3_aa: CASSEKGAGNTIYF; d_call: TRBD1; v_call: TRBV2; clone_size: once; j_call: TRBJ1-3
cdr3_nt: TGCAGCGCCGAACAGGCGGGGGGATACAATGAGCAGTTCTTC; cdr3_aa: CSAEQAGGYNEQFF; d_call: TRBD2; v_call: TRBV29-1; clone_size: .; j_call: TRBJ2-1
cdr3_nt: TGTGCCAGTAGTATGGGGACAGGGAATCAGCCCCAGCATTTT; cdr3_aa: CASSMGTGNQPQHF; d_call: TRBD1; v_call: TRBV19; clone_size: .; j_call: TRBJ1-5
cdr3_nt: TGTGCCACCGGACAGGAGTTGAATTCACCCCTCCACTTT; cdr3_aa: CATGQELNSPLHF; d_call: TRBD1; v_call: TRBV10-3; clone_size: .; j_call: TRBJ1-6
cdr3_nt: TGTGCCAGTAGTATGGCTGGGGGGAGCTCCTACGAGCAGTACTTC; cdr3_aa: CASSMAGGSSYEQYF; d_call: .; v_call: TRBV19; clone_size: .; j_call: TRBJ2-7
cdr3_nt: TGTGCCAGAAGCTTGCTGGGACAGGGGCCCTTAGAATGTCAGTACTTC; cdr3_aa: CARSLLGQGPLECQYF; d_call: TRBD1; v_call: TRBV5-3; clone_size: .; j_call: TRBJ2-7
cdr3_nt: TGTGCCAGCAGCGCGGACAGGGAATCCGTCGAGCAGTACTTC; cdr3_aa: CASSADRESVEQYF; d_call: TRBD1; v_call: TRBV9; clone_size: once; j_call: TRBJ2-7